The 13 T cell receptor beta chains reported below all come from one sample, sequenced in a study of blood T cell repertoires in COVID-19. The assay was immunoSEQ multiplex PCR, and TCRdb's table has in-frame clones only and misses some. The data contain approximately 110,000 clones, approximately 70% of them singletons. The material sequenced was peripheral blood. These receptor sequences come from a man of 80 years or more with acute or convalescent COVID-19.

This clone was found a few times. V gene TRBV10-3 combines with J gene TRBJ2-5; perhaps TRBD2 as D (5 bases). Germline V gene sequence: CDR1 ENHRY, CDR2 SYGVKD. Trimming took 0 bases from V and 4 from J, leaving 6 bases between them. The CDR3 length is 13 residues. CDR3 DNA: TGTGCCATCAGTGAGTCTGCGGGAGAGACCCAGTACTTC. Its protein product is CAISESAGETQYF.

This clone was detected a few times. The chain has TRBV5-6 and TRBJ2-7, with D perhaps TRBD1 (6 bases). Germline CDR1 reads SGHDT; CDR2 reads YYEEEE. V was trimmed by 3 bases and J by 12 bases, leaving 19 bases between them. CDR3 length: 13 amino acids. CDR3 bases: TGTGCCAGCAGCTCGAAGAACAGGGTGGTATGGTACTTC. This sequence encodes CASSSKNRVVWYF. Using reference TRBV5-6 and TRBJ2-7 for the parts outside the CDR3, the full variable domain is DAGVTQSPTHLIKTRGQQVTLRCSPKSGHDTVSWYQQALGQGPQFIFQYYEEEERQRGNFPDRFSGHQFPNYSSELNVNALLLGDSALYLCASSSKNRVVWYFGPGTRLTVT.

The chain carries TRBV11-3 and TRBJ2-7; D unresolved. The CDR3 runs to 15 residues. Germline lookup yields CDR1 SGHNT and CDR2 YENEEA. The V gene lost 3 bases and the J gene lost 1 base, with 13 bases spanning the gap. CDR3 loop: CASSFRGDPSYEQYF. Here the CDR3 DNA reads TGTGCCAGCAGCTTCAGAGGCGACCCATCCTACGAGCAGTACTTC.

This clone appeared once. V and J are TRBV6-5 and TRBJ1-2; 8 bases are a match to TRBD1. The CDR3 consists of 13 residues. V lost 6 bases and J lost 8; bases outside the gene matches: 8. Germline V lookup: CDR1 MNHEY, CDR2 SVGAGI. CDR3 sequence reads: CASSGTGERGYTF. CDR3 DNA sequence: TGTGCCAGCAGCGGGACAGGCGAGAGAGGCTACACCTTC.

This clone showed up many times. Other DNA sequences in the same sample also yield this CDR3. Written as DNA, the CDR3 is TGTGCCAGCTCCACGAGCTCCTATAATTCACCCCTCCACTTT. Translating it yields CASSTSSYNSPLHF. This chain links TRBV9 with TRBJ1-6, with unresolved D. This CDR3 contains 14 residues. Germline V gives CDR1 SGDLS, CDR2 YYNGEE. V was clipped by 7 bases and J by 0 bases, with 8 bases between them. Complete variable domain (other parts from reference TRBV9 and TRBJ1-6): DSGVTQTPKHLITATGQRVTLRCSPRSGDLSVYWYQQSLDQGLQFLIQYYNGEERAKGNILERFSAQQFPDLHSELNLSSLELGDSALYFCASSTSSYNSPLHFGNGTRLTVT.

V gene TRBV5-6 combines with J gene TRBJ1-6; tentative D call: TRBD1 (6 bases). Germline loops: CDR1 SGHDT, CDR2 YYEEEE. The CDR3 runs 16 residues. The V end lost 4 bases, the J end lost 8 bases, and 19 bases lay between the germline ends. The CDR3 DNA reads TGTGCCAGCAGCCTCGGGGACATCAAAAGCCATTCACCCCTCCACTTT. Amino acid sequence: CASSLGDIKSHSPLHF.

V and J are TRBV19 and TRBJ2-1; the D is unclear. The V gene lost 9 bases and the J gene lost 3 bases, with 12 bases spanning the gap. Per germline, CDR1 LNHDA and CDR2 SQIVND (reference sequence). CDR3 length: 13 residues. CDR3 region: CASQALDYNEQFF. CDR3 nucleotides: TGTGCCAGCCAGGCTTTGGACTACAATGAGCAGTTCTTC.

The chain combines TRBV5-1 with TRBJ2-7; D unresolved. The CDR3 loop spans 13 amino acids. The V and J ends lost 0 bases and 4 bases respectively, with 8 bases between them. The germline V gene has CDR1 SGHRS and CDR2 YFSETQ. In DNA, the CDR3 is TGCGCCAGCAGCTTGGGAGGTACTTACGAGCAGTACTTC. Translation: CASSLGGTYEQYF.

The CDR3 coding sequence is TGTGCCAGCAGCCAAGAAGCCCTGACTAGCCGAGGGCATGAGCAGTTCTTC. As protein: CASSQEALTSRGHEQFF. The chain is built from TRBV3-1 (or the pseudogene TRBV3-2) and TRBJ2-1, with TRBD2 matching 7 bases. The CDR3 runs 17 residues. J was trimmed by 8 bases and V by 0 bases; bases with no gene match: 13. Germline CDR1 and CDR2: LGHDT and YNNKEL (reference sequence).

The chain uses TRBV7-9 and TRBJ2-3; no firm D call. CDR1 is SEHNR and CDR2 is FQNEAQ in the germline V gene (reference sequence). The V end lost 3 bases, the J end lost 6 bases, and 4 bases lay between the germline ends. The CDR3 totals 11 residues. CDR3 in DNA: TGTGCCAGCAGCTTTTCTGATACGCAGTATTTT. Amino acid sequence: CASSFSDTQYF.

This rearrangement joins TRBV6-5 to TRBJ2-3; 13 bases align to TRBD2. Trimming took 8 bases from V and 9 from J; bases not matched to a gene: 8. CDR3 length equals 14 residues. Germline assignment: CDR1 MNHEY and CDR2 SVGAGI. As DNA, the CDR3 is TGTGCCAGCGGACTAGCGGGAGATCCCCGGACGCAGTATTTT. This translates into CASGLAGDPRTQYF.

This clone was detected a few times. The J gene is TRBJ2-4, the V gene TRBV10-3; D is undetermined. The CDR3 loop spans 14 amino acids. Germline V gene lookup returns CDR1 ENHRY and CDR2 SYGVKD. The germline V and J ends were trimmed by 2 bases and 5 bases, with 10 bases remaining between them. DNA of the CDR3: TGTGCCATCAGTGAGGGGTCCCGGGAAAACATTCAGTACTTC. It yields the protein CAISEGSRENIQYF.

The rearrangement uses TRBV5-4 and TRBJ2-7, with 10 bases aligning to TRBD1. CDR3 length: 13 amino acids. Germline CDR1 reads SGHNT; CDR2 reads YYREEE (reference sequence). V lost 4 bases to trimming and J lost 5 bases; unmatched junction nucleotides: 3. In nucleotides, the CDR3 is TGTGCCAGCAGCCTGACAGGGGGCGACGAGCAGTACTTC. Translated, it gives CASSLTGGDEQYF.